This T cell receptor (beta chain) derives from a study of T-cell reconstitution after alpha-beta-depleted transplantation in children. V shed 1 base and J shed 6 bases, with 15 bases lying between them. The CDR3 sequence is 16 residues long. Germline CDR1 MGHRA, CDR2 YSYEKL. This clonotype was detected ten times or more. TCRbeta library preparation incorporated unique molecular identifiers. In TCRdb, the PCR reads were re-called with MiXCR into one record per CDR3 protein. Here the sample spans approximately 240,000 distinct CDR3 sequences, 9% to 10% being singletons. The chain is built from TRBV4-1 and TRBJ1-4; D gene uncertain. The clonotype originates from a human donor who donated a stem cell graft to a child with SCID. This specimen consisted of PBMCs from the stem cell graft donor, obtained from the stem cell graft. CDR3 DNA sequence: TGCGCCAGCAGCCAAGGTTTTTCAGTACATGATGAAAAACTGTTTTTT. It encodes CASSQGFSVHDEKLFF.